This TCR beta chain emerged from a study of OX40 agonist ivuxolimab in advanced cancers. Produced via immunoSEQ multiplex PCR; TCRdb's table is partial and in-frame only. The repertoire holds about 45,000 clones, under 95% seen once, with 19% in the top ten. There are 13 residues in the CDR3. Per germline, CDR1 LNHDA and CDR2 SQIVND (reference sequence). Trimming shortened V by 5 bases and J by 4 bases, and 9 bases separated the two germline ends. This chain uses TRBV19 with TRBJ2-1; D may be TRBD1 (5 bases). The TCR originated in an adult with an advanced solid tumor such as melanoma, head and neck, liver or kidney cancer. The sample here was CD4+ or CD8+ T cells sorted from blood, taken in a trial of the OX40 agonist ivuxolimab. This CDR3 reads CASSHDSYNEQFF. CDR3 DNA: TGTGCCAGTAGTCACGACAGTTACAATGAGCAGTTCTTC. The full variable domain, with the rest looked up from reference TRBV19 and TRBJ2-1, is DGGITQSPKYLFRKEGQNVTLSCEQNLNHDAMYWYRQDPGQGLRLIYYSQIVNDFQKGDIAEGYSVSREKKESFPLTVTSAQKNPTAFYLCASSHDSYNEQFFGPGTRLTVL.